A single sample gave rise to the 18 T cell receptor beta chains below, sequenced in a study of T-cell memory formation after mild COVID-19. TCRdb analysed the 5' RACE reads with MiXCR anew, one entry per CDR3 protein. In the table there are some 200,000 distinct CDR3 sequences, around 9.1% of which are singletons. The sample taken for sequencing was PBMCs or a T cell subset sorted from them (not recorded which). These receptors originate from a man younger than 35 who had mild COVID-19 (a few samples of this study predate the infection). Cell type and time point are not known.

This chain's CDR3 is CASSVAPGAPPWNEQFF. CDR3 DNA sequence: TGTGCCAGCAGCGTAGCGCCGGGGGCGCCCCCATGGAATGAGCAGTTCTTC. The chain uses TRBV9 and TRBJ2-1; tentatively, D is TRBD1 or TRBD2 (6 bases each). CDR1 and CDR2 from the germline V gene are SGDLS and YYNGEE. The CDR3 has 17 residues. The V and J ends lost 0 bases and 7 bases respectively, with 20 bases between them.

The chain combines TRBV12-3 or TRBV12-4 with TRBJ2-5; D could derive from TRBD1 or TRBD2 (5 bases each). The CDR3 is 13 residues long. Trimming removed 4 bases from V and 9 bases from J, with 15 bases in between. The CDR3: CASSWQGDGPQYF. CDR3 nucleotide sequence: TGTGCCAGCAGTTGGCAAGGGGACGGCCCCCAGTACTTC.

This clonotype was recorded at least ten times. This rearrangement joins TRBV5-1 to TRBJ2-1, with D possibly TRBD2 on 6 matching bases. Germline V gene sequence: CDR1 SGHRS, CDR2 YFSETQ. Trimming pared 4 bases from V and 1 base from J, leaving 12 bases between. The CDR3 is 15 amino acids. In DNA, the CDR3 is TGCGCCAGCAGCAACGGTGGGACTTCCTACAATGAGCAGTTCTTC. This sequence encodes CASSNGGTSYNEQFF.

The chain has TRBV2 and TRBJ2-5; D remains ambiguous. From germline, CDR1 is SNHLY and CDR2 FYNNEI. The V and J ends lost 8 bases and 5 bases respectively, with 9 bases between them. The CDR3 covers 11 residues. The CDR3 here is CASALSETQYF. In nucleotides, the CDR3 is TGTGCCAGCGCCCTCTCGGAGACCCAGTACTTC.

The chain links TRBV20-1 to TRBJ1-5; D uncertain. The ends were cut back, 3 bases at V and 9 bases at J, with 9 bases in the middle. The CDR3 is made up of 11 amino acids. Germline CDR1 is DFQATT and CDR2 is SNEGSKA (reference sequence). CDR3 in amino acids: CSASEGPPQHF. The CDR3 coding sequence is TGCAGTGCTAGTGAGGGCCCGCCCCAGCATTTT.

In DNA form, the CDR3 reads TGCGCCAGCAGCTTGGACAGCGGCTCCTACAATGAGCAGTTCTTC. This gives the protein CASSLDSGSYNEQFF. This rearrangement joins TRBV5-1 to TRBJ2-1, with D perhaps TRBD2 (5 bases). In germline, CDR1 is SGHRS, CDR2 YFSETQ. The CDR3 loop spans 15 amino acids. Trimming took off 0 bases at V and 0 bases at J, with 7 bases between the two ends.

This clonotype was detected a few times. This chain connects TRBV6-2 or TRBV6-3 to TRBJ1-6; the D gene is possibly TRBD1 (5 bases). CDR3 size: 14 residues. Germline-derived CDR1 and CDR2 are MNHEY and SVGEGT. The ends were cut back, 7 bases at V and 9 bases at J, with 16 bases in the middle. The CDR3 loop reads CASIPSPGFSPLHF. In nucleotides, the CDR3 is TGTGCCAGCATACCTTCACCAGGGTTTTCACCCCTCCACTTT.

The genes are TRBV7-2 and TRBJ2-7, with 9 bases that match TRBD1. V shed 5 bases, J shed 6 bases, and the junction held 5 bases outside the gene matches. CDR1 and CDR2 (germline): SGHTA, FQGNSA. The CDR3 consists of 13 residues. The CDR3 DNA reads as TGTGCCAGCAGCACCCGACAGGGGGGCGAGCAGTACGTC. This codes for CASSTRQGGEQYV.

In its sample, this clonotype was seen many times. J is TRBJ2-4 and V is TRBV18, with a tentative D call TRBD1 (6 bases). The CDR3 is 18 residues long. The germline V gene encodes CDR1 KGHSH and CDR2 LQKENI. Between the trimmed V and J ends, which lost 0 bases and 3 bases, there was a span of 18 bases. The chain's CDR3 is CASSPPEWQGLGKNIQYF. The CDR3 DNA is TGTGCCAGCTCACCACCGGAGTGGCAGGGGTTAGGCAAAAACATTCAGTACTTC.

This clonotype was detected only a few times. This chain's CDR3 is CASSPGQGDNEQFF. CDR3 nucleotide sequence: TGTGCCAGCAGCCCTGGACAGGGGGACAATGAGCAGTTCTTC. The V gene is TRBV12-3 or TRBV12-4, the J gene TRBJ2-1, with 10 positions matching TRBD1. The CDR3 covers 14 residues. Losses at the gene ends were 6 bases for V and 5 bases for J; bases not matched to a gene: 4.

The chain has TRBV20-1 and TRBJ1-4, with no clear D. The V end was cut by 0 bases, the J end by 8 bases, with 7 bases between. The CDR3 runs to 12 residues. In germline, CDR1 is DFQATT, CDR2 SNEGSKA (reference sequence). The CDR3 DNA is TGCAGTGCTAGAGATTTCGAGGAAAAACTGTTTTTT. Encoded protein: CSARDFEEKLFF.

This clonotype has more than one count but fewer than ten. CDR3: CASREEETQYF. The DNA of the CDR3 is TGCGCCAGCAGGGAGGAGGAGACCCAGTACTTC. The chain uses TRBV5-1 and TRBJ2-5; D is perhaps TRBD2 (5 bases). V dropped 5 bases and J dropped 5 bases, with 7 bases sitting between them. There are 11 residues in the CDR3. Germline V gene sequence: CDR1 SGHRS, CDR2 YFSETQ.

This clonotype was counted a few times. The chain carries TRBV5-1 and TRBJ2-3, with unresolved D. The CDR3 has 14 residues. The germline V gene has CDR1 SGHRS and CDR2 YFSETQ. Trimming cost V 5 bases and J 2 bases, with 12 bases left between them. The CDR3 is CASSSGEATDTQYF. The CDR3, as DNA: TGCGCCAGCAGTTCCGGAGAAGCCACAGATACGCAGTATTTT.

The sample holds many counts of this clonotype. This chain's CDR3 is CATSRDRGSYEQYF. CDR3 bases: TGTGCCACCAGCAGAGATCGCGGCTCCTACGAGCAGTACTTC. The chain carries TRBV15 and TRBJ2-7; no clear D gene. CDR1 and CDR2 (germline): LNHNV, YYDKDF (reference sequence). V gave up 0 bases and J gave up 0 bases, with 6 bases separating them. The CDR3 sequence is 14 residues long.

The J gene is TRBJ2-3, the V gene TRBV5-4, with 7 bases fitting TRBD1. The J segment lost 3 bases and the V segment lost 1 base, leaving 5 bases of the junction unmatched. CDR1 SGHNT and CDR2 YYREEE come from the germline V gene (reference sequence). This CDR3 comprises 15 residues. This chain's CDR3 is CASSLYKQGTDTQYF. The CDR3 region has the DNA TGTGCCAGCAGCTTGTATAAACAGGGGACAGATACGCAGTATTTT.

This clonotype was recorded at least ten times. The CDR3 loop is CSAMGGAVYNEQFF. The CDR3 DNA follows: TGCAGTGCTATGGGGGGGGCTGTCTACAATGAGCAGTTCTTC. The rearrangement links TRBV20-1 to TRBJ2-1, with D tentatively TRBD2 (7 bases). Germline CDR1 and CDR2: DFQATT and SNEGSKA (reference sequence). The CDR3 totals 14 residues. Trimming took off 4 bases at V and 3 bases at J, with 13 bases between the two ends.

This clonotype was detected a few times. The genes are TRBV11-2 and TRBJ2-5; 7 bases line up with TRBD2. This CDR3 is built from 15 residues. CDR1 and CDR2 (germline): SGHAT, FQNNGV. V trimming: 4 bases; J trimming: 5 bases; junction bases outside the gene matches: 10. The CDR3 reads CASSSFLRGKETQYF. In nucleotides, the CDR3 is TGTGCCAGCAGCTCCTTCTTGCGGGGGAAGGAGACCCAGTACTTC. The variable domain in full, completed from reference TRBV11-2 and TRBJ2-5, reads EAGVAQSPRYKIIEKRQSVAFWCNPISGHATLYWYQQILGQGPKLLIQFQNNGVVDDSQLPKDRFSAERLKGVDSTLKIQPAKLEDSAVYLCASSSFLRGKETQYFGPGTRLLVL.

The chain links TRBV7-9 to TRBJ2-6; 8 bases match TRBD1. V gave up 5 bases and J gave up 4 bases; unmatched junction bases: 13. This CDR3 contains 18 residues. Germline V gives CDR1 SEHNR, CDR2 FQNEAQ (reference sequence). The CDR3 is CASSTGTGLRWGANVLTF. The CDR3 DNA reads TGTGCCAGCAGCACGGGGACAGGTCTCCGTTGGGGGGCCAACGTCCTGACTTTC.